A single T cell receptor (beta chain) is shown here with its context. The data were taken from a study of T cell changes during pregnancy in multiple sclerosis. TCRdb keeps only in-frame clones here, not all; method: immunoSEQ multiplex PCR. The sample consists of 50,000 to 80,000 clones, roughly 90% of them appearing once. The sample consisted of CD8+ T cells from peripheral blood mononuclear cells, taken before pregnancy. The clonotype was recovered from a female donor with multiple sclerosis, enrolled in a pregnancy study.

This CDR3 reads CASSQGTFNEQFF. Here the CDR3 DNA reads TGTGCCAGCAGCCAAGGGACTTTCAATGAGCAGTTCTTC. The chain combines TRBV4-2 with TRBJ2-1; a weak D match, TRBD2 (5 bases). Germline loops: CDR1 LGHNA, CDR2 YNFKEQ. V lost 1 base and J 6 bases, leaving 7 bases between the germline ends. The CDR3 contains 13 residues.